Each of the 30 T cell receptor beta chains below was sequenced from the same sample in a study of T-cell memory formation after mild COVID-19. In TCRdb, the 5' RACE reads were re-called with MiXCR into one record per CDR3 protein. Altogether about 250,000 distinct CDR3 sequences are present, 15% to 19% being singletons, with the ten largest covering about 2%. The specimen was PBMCs or a T cell subset sorted from them (not recorded which). These TCRs come from an adult woman who had mild COVID-19 (a few samples of this study predate the infection). Cell type and time point are not known.

This clonotype occurred a few times. This chain links TRBV3-1 with TRBJ2-4; D ambiguous. CDR1 is LGHDT and CDR2 is YNNKEL in the germline V gene (reference sequence). V was clipped by 0 bases and J by 3 bases, with 15 bases between them. The CDR3 loop spans 17 amino acids. Here the CDR3 DNA reads TGTGCCAGCAGCCAAGAAGTTTCGATGGTAGGCAAAAACATTCAGTACTTC. Translated: CASSQEVSMVGKNIQYF.

This clonotype showed up just a few times. The CDR3: CSARRFRDGGNSPLHF. For the CDR3, the DNA is TGCAGTGCTAGAAGGTTTCGGGACGGGGGTAATTCACCCCTCCACTTT. The rearrangement joins TRBV20-1 to TRBJ1-6, with D possibly being TRBD1 (5 bases). Germline CDR1 and CDR2: DFQATT and SNEGSKA (reference sequence). This CDR3 has 16 amino acids. Trimming cost V 2 bases and J 6 bases, with 17 bases left between them.

The rearrangement joins TRBV5-1 to TRBJ2-7, with 12 positions matching TRBD2. Germline-derived CDR1 and CDR2 are SGHRS and YFSETQ. The trim removed 2 bases at V and 2 bases at J, leaving 8 bases unmatched. The CDR3 extends over 17 amino acids. CDR3 coding DNA: TGCGCCAGCAGCTTCAAAAGGACTAGCGGGACCCCCTACGAGCAGTACTTC. Residues: CASSFKRTSGTPYEQYF.

The CDR3 loop is CASSPAGDLNQPQHF. DNA of the CDR3: TGTGCCAGCTCACCGGCCGGGGACCTCAATCAGCCCCAGCATTTT. J is TRBJ1-5 and V is TRBV18; D possibly corresponds to TRBD1 (5 bases). The CDR3 covers 15 residues. The V end lost 3 bases, the J end lost 3 bases, and 12 bases lay between the germline ends. The germline V gene has CDR1 KGHSH and CDR2 LQKENI.

This clonotype was observed a handful of times. This sequence joins TRBV6-5 and TRBJ1-1; the D is unclear. The CDR3 is 16 residues long. The germline V gene has CDR1 MNHEY and CDR2 SVGAGI. V dropped 0 bases and J dropped 0 bases, with 11 bases sitting between them. The CDR3 here is CASSYSSFSLNTEAFF. The CDR3 DNA follows: TGTGCCAGCAGTTACTCGTCCTTCTCTTTGAACACTGAAGCTTTCTTT.

This clonotype was seen only a few times. CDR3 sequence (DNA): TGCAGTGCTCCGAAGGGCGGGAACACAGATACGCAGTATTTT. Its protein is CSAPKGGNTDTQYF. V and J are TRBV20-1 and TRBJ2-3; tentatively, D is TRBD2 (6 bases). The germline CDR1 and CDR2 sequences are DFQATT and SNEGSKA (reference sequence). This CDR3 contains 14 residues. The ends were cut back, 5 bases at V and 2 bases at J, with 14 bases in the middle.

This clonotype has only a few counts. The CDR3 is CASSGSDGPGETQYF. CDR3 sequence (DNA): TGTGCCAGCAGTGGTTCCGATGGGCCAGGGGAGACCCAGTACTTC. The chain is built from TRBV25-1 and TRBJ2-5; tentative D call: TRBD1 (5 bases). Germline V gene data show CDR1 as MGHDK and CDR2 as SYGVNS. CDR3 length equals 15 residues. V was clipped by 4 bases and J by 5 bases, with 17 bases between them.

This clonotype was counted a few times. As DNA, the CDR3 is TGTGCCAGCAGCCCCCAGTTCTTC. It encodes CASSPQFF. The chain couples TRBV7-9 to TRBJ2-1, with no clear D. The CDR3 extends over 8 amino acids. Germline V gene lookup returns CDR1 SEHNR and CDR2 FQNEAQ (reference sequence). With 5 bases removed from V and 13 bases from J, the gap between germline ends came to 3 bases. Drawing the rest from reference TRBV7-9 and TRBJ2-1, the complete variable domain is DTGVSQNPRHKITKRGQNVTFRCDPISEHNRLYWYRQTLGQGPEFLTYFQNEAQLEKSRLLSDRFSAERPKGSFSTLEIQRTEQGDSAMYLCASSPQFFGPGTRLTVL.

There are a few counts of this clonotype. V and J are TRBV7-2 and TRBJ2-2; unclear D gene. The CDR3 consists of 16 residues. The V gene lost 2 bases and the J gene lost 0 bases, with 10 bases spanning the gap. Germline loops: CDR1 SGHTA, CDR2 FQGNSA. The CDR3 sequence: CASSLNSIANTGELFF. Written as DNA, the CDR3 is TGTGCCAGCAGCTTAAACAGTATCGCGAACACCGGGGAGCTGTTTTTT.

This clonotype has only a few counts. This chain links TRBV7-6 with TRBJ2-3; 9 nucleotides agree with TRBD1. The CDR3 extends over 15 amino acids. V lost 3 bases to trimming and J lost 7 bases; unmatched junction nucleotides: 8. Per the germline V gene, CDR1 is SGHVS and CDR2 is FNYEAQ. DNA of the CDR3: TGTGCCAGCAGCTTGGACAGGGGCAATTTTAATACGCAGTATTTT. It is translated as CASSLDRGNFNTQYF.

The J gene is TRBJ2-1, the V gene TRBV7-2; the match to TRBD2 covers 14 bases. Per the germline V gene, CDR1 is SGHTA and CDR2 is FQGNSA. This CDR3 spans 13 amino acids. V shed 5 bases and J 13 bases; nucleotides not matched to a gene: 4. CDR3 coding DNA: TGTGCCAGCAGCCTGGGACTAGCGGGAGTTCAGTTCTTC. It codes for CASSLGLAGVQFF.

This clonotype has just a few counts. The V call is TRBV12-3 or TRBV12-4, the J call TRBJ1-2; unclear D gene. V gave up 0 bases and J gave up 2 bases, with 16 bases separating them. The CDR3 loop spans 17 amino acids. The chain's CDR3 is CASSLAYGVDINYGYTF. CDR3 DNA sequence: TGTGCCAGCAGTTTAGCGTATGGGGTCGACATCAACTATGGCTACACCTTC.

CDR3 loop: CASSSAYSTYGYTF. CDR3 DNA sequence: TGTGCCAGCAGTTCTGCCTACAGCACCTATGGCTACACCTTC. The rearrangement joins TRBV6-5 to TRBJ1-2, with D hard to call. CDR1 and CDR2 from the germline V gene are MNHEY and SVGAGI. V dropped 4 bases and J dropped 4 bases, with 13 bases sitting between them. This CDR3 contains 14 residues.

This clonotype was seen a handful of times. The chain joins TRBV4-1 to TRBJ2-1, with TRBD2 matching 13 bases. The CDR3 is 16 amino acids. V shed 4 bases, J shed 7 bases, and the junction held 7 bases outside the gene matches. Germline assignment: CDR1 MGHRA and CDR2 YSYEKL. The CDR3 here is CASSRRLAGGRNEQFF. The CDR3 DNA follows: TGCGCCAGCAGCCGTAGACTAGCGGGGGGTCGTAATGAGCAGTTCTTC.

This clonotype was recorded a few times. The V call is TRBV7-2, the J call TRBJ2-2; 7 bases are shared with TRBD1. The J segment lost 3 bases and the V segment lost 1 base, leaving 2 bases of the junction unmatched. CDR1 and CDR2 from the germline V gene are SGHTA and FQGNSA. CDR3 length: 15 residues. The CDR3 sequence is CASSLGGTDTGELFF. The DNA for the CDR3 is TGTGCCAGCAGCTTAGGAGGGACAGACACCGGGGAGCTGTTTTTT. The full variable domain, its missing parts supplied by reference TRBV7-2 and TRBJ2-2, is GAGVSQSPSNKVTEKGKDVELRCDPISGHTALYWYRQSLGQGLEFLIYFQGNSAPDKSGLPSDRFSAERTGGSVSTLTIQRTQQEDSAVYLCASSLGGTDTGELFFGEGSRLTVL.

A few counts support this clonotype. The chain has TRBV7-2 and TRBJ1-1; no reliable D call. Trimming pared 4 bases from V and 0 bases from J, leaving 9 bases between. The germline CDR1 and CDR2 sequences are SGHTA and FQGNSA. The CDR3 contains 14 residues. The CDR3 spells CASSSVGLNTEAFF. The CDR3 nucleotides read TGTGCCAGCAGCTCGGTGGGGTTGAACACTGAAGCTTTCTTT.

This clonotype was counted ten times or more. The chain recombines TRBV12-3 or TRBV12-4 with TRBJ2-1; 8 bases map to TRBD2. This CDR3 has 16 residues. Trimming at V came to 6 bases and at J to 8 bases, leaving 15 bases not matched to a gene. CDR3 DNA sequence: TGTGCCAGCAGCATAGCAGGGCGGGGGGCGCGGGATGAGCAGTTCTTC. Amino acids: CASSIAGRGARDEQFF.

The chain uses TRBV7-2 and TRBJ2-4, with TRBD2 matching over 10 bases. The CDR3 runs to 17 residues. V lost 5 bases to trimming and J lost 1 base; unmatched junction nucleotides: 8. Germline V gives CDR1 SGHTA, CDR2 FQGNSA. This CDR3 is CASSLSSGGKAKNIQYF. Here the CDR3 DNA reads TGTGCCAGCAGCCTCTCTAGCGGGGGAAAGGCCAAAAACATTCAGTACTTC.

This clonotype was counted between two and nine times. The CDR3 nucleotides are TGTGCCAGCAGCTTCCCGGGGGGAACCAAAAACATTCAGTACTTC. Protein: CASSFPGGTKNIQYF. V is TRBV7-2 and J is TRBJ2-4, with 7 positions matching TRBD2. The J segment lost 2 bases and the V segment lost 3 bases, leaving 4 bases of the junction unmatched. The germline CDR1 and CDR2 sequences are SGHTA and FQGNSA. CDR3 length: 15 amino acids. Supplemented by reference TRBV7-2 and TRBJ2-4, the full variable domain reads GAGVSQSPSNKVTEKGKDVELRCDPISGHTALYWYRQSLGQGLEFLIYFQGNSAPDKSGLPSDRFSAERTGGSVSTLTIQRTQQEDSAVYLCASSFPGGTKNIQYFGAGTRLSVL.

The chain employs TRBV5-5 and TRBJ1-1; 10 positions match TRBD1. Germline V CDR1 and CDR2: SGHKS, YYEKEE (reference sequence). After removal of 5 bases from V and 0 bases from J, the junction contained 7 bases not matched to a gene. This CDR3 contains 16 residues. The CDR3 region has the DNA TGTGCCAGCAGATCCGGGACAGGGGTGCTGAACACTGAAGCTTTCTTT. Protein: CASRSGTGVLNTEAFF.

The CDR3 region is CAWSAPGGRTFNYGYTF. CDR3 bases: TGTGCCTGGAGTGCCCCCGGGGGACGAACCTTCAACTATGGCTACACCTTC. The chain employs TRBV30 and TRBJ1-2, with D possibly TRBD1 on 5 matching bases. Germline CDR1 GTSNPN, CDR2 SVGIG (reference sequence). This CDR3 is built from 17 residues. V shed 1 base and J shed 2 bases, with 20 bases lying between them. Full variable domain (missing parts from reference TRBV30 and TRBJ1-2): SQTIHQWPATLVQPVGSPLSLECTVEGTSNPNLYWYRQAAGRGLQLLFYSVGIGQISSEVPQNLSASRPQDRQFILSSKKLLLSDSGFYLCAWSAPGGRTFNYGYTFGSGTRLTVV.

The chain joins TRBV20-1 to TRBJ2-1, with a tentative D call TRBD2 (6 bases). V gave up 3 bases and J gave up 10 bases, with 16 bases separating them. Germline lookup yields CDR1 DFQATT and CDR2 SNEGSKA (reference sequence). The CDR3 has 13 amino acids. CDR3 protein: CSASRSPSAEQFF. The CDR3 DNA is TGCAGTGCTAGTCGGAGCCCTAGCGCAGAGCAGTTCTTC.

A few counts support this clonotype. The chain joins TRBV9 to TRBJ2-5, with TRBD2 identical over 14 bases. CDR1 and CDR2 from the germline V gene are SGDLS and YYNGEE. Losses at the gene ends were 3 bases for V and 1 base for J; bases not matched to a gene: 2. The CDR3 sequence is 16 residues long. CDR3 DNA: TGTGCCAGCAGCGGGGGACTAGCGGGGGTCCAAGAGACCCAGTACTTC. It yields the protein CASSGGLAGVQETQYF. Complete variable domain (other parts from reference TRBV9 and TRBJ2-5): DSGVTQTPKHLITATGQRVTLRCSPRSGDLSVYWYQQSLDQGLQFLIQYYNGEERAKGNILERFSAQQFPDLHSELNLSSLELGDSALYFCASSGGLAGVQETQYFGPGTRLLVL.

This clonotype was detected many times. This chain connects TRBV4-3 to TRBJ2-2; perhaps TRBD2 as D (7 bases). CDR1 is LGHNA, CDR2 YSLEER, per germline. V lost 1 base and J lost 13, with 13 bases in between. The CDR3 extends over 13 amino acids. The CDR3 bases are TGCGCCAGCAGCCAAGGAGGGGGAGGGACGCTGTTTTTT. Its protein is CASSQGGGGTLFF.

This chain links TRBV20-1 with TRBJ2-5; the D is unclear. This CDR3 comprises 11 residues. The ends were cut back, 3 bases at V and 5 bases at J, with 7 bases in the middle. The V gene's germline CDR1 is DFQATT and CDR2 SNEGSKA (reference sequence). The CDR3: CSARGRETQYF. CDR3 DNA: TGCAGTGCTAGGGGTCGGGAGACCCAGTACTTC.

The chain employs TRBV10-3 and TRBJ2-3; 9 nucleotides match TRBD1. The V gene's germline CDR1 is ENHRY and CDR2 SYGVKD. The CDR3 is 12 amino acids. The junction had 5 bases not matched to a gene; V was cut back by 10 bases and J by 6 bases. CDR3 protein: CATLGTGDTQYF. CDR3 sequence (DNA): TGTGCCACCCTCGGGACAGGGGATACGCAGTATTTT.

This sequence joins TRBV12-3 or TRBV12-4 and TRBJ1-1, with TRBD1 matching over 8 bases. CDR3 length: 15 amino acids. J gave up 8 bases and V 3 bases, and 11 bases lay outside the gene matches. The CDR3 nucleotides are TGTGCCAGCAGTTTGGGAGGGACAGGATACGGAGAAGCTTTCTTT. It encodes CASSLGGTGYGEAFF.

This clonotype was seen more than once but under ten times. Relative to the germline gene, one junction end is altered; a read error may explain this. This chain joins TRBV7-7 and TRBJ1-2; TRBD1 agrees at 9 bases. Germline CDR1 reads SSHAT; CDR2 reads FNYEAQ (reference sequence). This CDR3 has 16 amino acids. Written as DNA, the CDR3 is TGTGCTAGCAGCTTACTGTGGACAGGGGATAACTATGGCTACACCTTC. Protein: CASSLLWTGDNYGYTF.

The V and J genes are TRBV7-9 and TRBJ1-2, with D maybe TRBD1 (5 bases). The germline gives CDR1 SEHNR, CDR2 FQNEAQ (reference sequence). Trimming left V 5 bases short and J 10 bases short, with 17 bases between. This CDR3 is 13 amino acids long. The DNA for the CDR3 is TGTGCCAGCAGCATAGACAGTATAAACGCCTACACCTTC. The encoded protein is CASSIDSINAYTF.

This clonotype was observed a handful of times. The rearrangement uses TRBV12-3 or TRBV12-4 and TRBJ2-2; D is unclear. V lost 0 bases to trimming and J lost 6 bases, with 2 bases between them. This CDR3 spans 12 amino acids. CDR3: CASSLAAGELFF. The DNA of the CDR3 is TGTGCCAGCAGTTTAGCAGCCGGGGAGCTGTTTTTT.